The 3 T cell receptor beta chains listed next were all sequenced from one sample in a study of cytomegalovirus exposure and HLA in healthy donors. PCR amplification relied on 60 Vbeta primers (plus 13 Jbeta primers). The table came from immunoSEQ multiplex PCR; TCRdb's copy has only in-frame clones and leaves some out. The sample yields about 200,000 clones, roughly 77% seen once. The sample comprised PBMCs. All receptors come from a male donor in good health and CMV-seropositive.

The chain is built from TRBV2 and TRBJ1-1; 9 positions match TRBD1. The V gene end was trimmed by 7 bases and the J gene end by 5 bases; junction bases not matched to a gene: 8. Per germline, CDR1 SNHLY and CDR2 FYNNEI. The CDR3 runs to 14 residues. The CDR3 protein is CASTPGQGKTEAFF. CDR3 DNA: TGTGCCAGCACCCCAGGACAGGGGAAAACTGAAGCTTTCTTT.

This chain uses TRBV5-4 with TRBJ2-5; 10 nucleotides line up with TRBD1. There are 14 residues in the CDR3. With V trimmed by 4 bases and J by 5 bases, 5 bases remained unmatched. Germline CDR1 SGHNT, CDR2 YYREEE (reference sequence). The chain's CDR3 is CASSPGQGRETQYF. CDR3 in DNA: TGTGCCAGCAGCCCGGGACAGGGGCGGGAGACCCAGTACTTC.

The rearrangement links TRBV9 to TRBJ1-5; TRBD1 agrees at 8 bases. This CDR3 is 14 amino acids long. V was clipped by 2 bases and J by 5 bases; unmatched bases: 3. Germline V gives CDR1 SGDLS, CDR2 YYNGEE. The CDR3 coding sequence is TGTGCCAGCAGCGTCGGACAGGGTTATCAGCCCCAGCATTTT. It specifies CASSVGQGYQPQHF.